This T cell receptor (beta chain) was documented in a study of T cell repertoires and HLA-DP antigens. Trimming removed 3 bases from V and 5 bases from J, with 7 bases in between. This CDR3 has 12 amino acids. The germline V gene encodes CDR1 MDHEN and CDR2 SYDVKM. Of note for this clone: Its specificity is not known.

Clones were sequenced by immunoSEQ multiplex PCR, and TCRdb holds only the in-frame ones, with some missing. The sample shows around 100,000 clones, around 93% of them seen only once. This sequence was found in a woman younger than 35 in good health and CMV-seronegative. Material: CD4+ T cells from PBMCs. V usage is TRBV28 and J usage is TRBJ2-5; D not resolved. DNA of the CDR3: TGTGCCAGCAGTTTTATGAGGGAGACCCAGTACTTC. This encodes CASSFMRETQYF.